The 27 T cell receptor beta chains listed next were all sequenced from one sample in a study of cytomegalovirus exposure and HLA in healthy donors. The PCR employed 60 Vbeta primers together with 13 Jbeta primers. The method was immunoSEQ multiplex PCR; TCRdb's version includes in-frame clones alone and lacks a portion of them. This sample has 150,000 or so clones, with approximately 79% found just once. Sequenced input: PBMCs. Receptors were obtained from a man aged 35 to 55 in good health and CMV-seropositive.

This sequence joins TRBV11-2 and TRBJ2-1, with TRBD1 matching 9 bases. With 2 bases clipped from V and 2 bases from J, the junction kept 4 bases outside the gene matches. CDR3 length equals 16 residues. Germline V lookup: CDR1 SGHAT, CDR2 FQNNGV. CDR3 bases: TGTGCCAGCAGCTTATACGGGACAGGGCCCTACAATGAGCAGTTCTTC. Encoded protein: CASSLYGTGPYNEQFF.

The chain is built from TRBV7-2 and TRBJ2-3, with 11 bases matching TRBD2. This CDR3 has 18 amino acids. Trimming took 1 base from V and 0 from J; bases not matched to a gene: 6. Germline V gives CDR1 SGHTA, CDR2 FQGNSA. The CDR3: CASSLVSTSGSSTDTQYF. CDR3 sequence (DNA): TGTGCCAGCAGCTTAGTCTCTACTAGCGGGAGTAGCACAGATACGCAGTATTTT.

The table lists this clone with a count of one. The CDR3 coding sequence is TGTGCCAGCAGCCAAGAGTGGTCCCTAACCTACGAGCAGTACTTC. The encoded protein is CASSQEWSLTYEQYF. The rearrangement uses TRBV4-2 and TRBJ2-7; D is uncertain. The ends were cut back, 0 bases at V and 2 bases at J, with 11 bases in the middle. CDR3 length: 15 residues. The germline V gene encodes CDR1 LGHNA and CDR2 YNFKEQ.

The table lists this clone with a count of one. V is TRBV10-3 and J is TRBJ1-5, with D perhaps TRBD1 (5 bases). Germline-derived CDR1 and CDR2 are ENHRY and SYGVKD. The CDR3 runs to 14 residues. The V end lost 10 bases, the J end lost 0 bases, and 13 bases lay between the germline ends. The CDR3 loop reads CATYDSYSNQPQHF. The CDR3 DNA follows: TGTGCCACCTACGACAGTTATAGCAATCAGCCCCAGCATTTT.

The rearrangement links TRBV19 to TRBJ2-7; 10 positions agree with TRBD1. The CDR3 length is 12 residues. CDR1 and CDR2 (germline): LNHDA, SQIVND (reference sequence). J lost 8 bases, V lost 5 bases, and 3 bases had no gene match. Here the CDR3 DNA reads TGTGCCAGTAGTGACAGGGGGCTAAAGCAGTACTTC. It codes for CASSDRGLKQYF.

The genes are TRBV27 and TRBJ1-2, with D unclear. The CDR3 has 15 amino acids. Looked up from germline, CDR1 is MNHEY and CDR2 is SMNVEV (reference sequence). V was pared by 4 bases and J by 8 bases, with 20 bases between. CDR3 nucleotides: TGTGCCAGCAGTTCGACATCGGGCCCCGCGGGAGGCTACACCTTC. Translation gives CASSSTSGPAGGYTF.

This clone was seen only a few times. The chain has TRBV5-1 and TRBJ2-3, with 8 bases that match TRBD2. J gave up 0 bases and V 4 bases, and 10 bases lay outside the gene matches. This CDR3 is 17 amino acids long. Germline V gene lookup returns CDR1 SGHRS and CDR2 YFSETQ. CDR3 DNA sequence: TGCGCCAGCAGCGAAGGAAGAACTAGCGGAAGCACAGATACGCAGTATTTT. It translates to CASSEGRTSGSTDTQYF. Full variable domain (missing parts from reference TRBV5-1 and TRBJ2-3): KAGVTQTPRYLIKTRGQQVTLSCSPISGHRSVSWYQQTPGQGLQFLFEYFSETQRNKGNFPGRFSGRQFSNSRSEMNVSTLELGDSALYLCASSEGRTSGSTDTQYFGPGTRLTVL.

The CDR3 here is CASRPLMNTEAFF. The CDR3 DNA is TGTGCCAGCAGGCCACTCATGAACACTGAAGCTTTCTTT. The rearrangement joins TRBV6-5 to TRBJ1-1; no definite D call. V was pared by 6 bases and J by 0 bases, with 8 bases between. CDR3 size: 13 residues. CDR1 and CDR2 from the germline V gene are MNHEY and SVGAGI.

The chain carries TRBV7-8 and TRBJ1-6; 8 bases agree with TRBD1. The CDR3 is 18 amino acids. The germline CDR1 and CDR2 sequences are SGHVS and FQNEAQ. V gave up 4 bases and J gave up 8 bases; unmatched junction bases: 16. CDR3 in DNA: TGTGCCAGCAGCTCCCCCGGGACAGGCCACCTAGGGGATTCACCCCTCCACTTT. Translation gives CASSSPGTGHLGDSPLHF.

This sequence joins TRBV5-6 and TRBJ2-2; 7 bases align to TRBD1. This CDR3 spans 15 amino acids. CDR1 and CDR2 (germline): SGHDT, YYEEEE. V lost 6 bases to trimming and J lost 1 base; unmatched junction nucleotides: 6. The CDR3, as DNA: TGTGCCAGCAACCTGCAGGGGGTGAACACCGGGGAGCTGTTTTTT. Its protein product is CASNLQGVNTGELFF.

J is TRBJ1-2 and V is TRBV27; D is unresolved. Between the trimmed V and J ends, which lost 10 bases and 8 bases, there was a span of 14 bases. Germline V CDR1 and CDR2: MNHEY, SMNVEV (reference sequence). The CDR3 is made up of 11 amino acids. As DNA, the CDR3 is TGTGCCACCGCGTCAAGTCGGGGCTACACCTTC. As protein: CATASSRGYTF.

V gene TRBV19 combines with J gene TRBJ1-5, with D perhaps matching TRBD1 (6 bases). The V gene's germline CDR1 is LNHDA and CDR2 SQIVND (reference sequence). CDR3 length equals 13 residues. Trimming shortened V by 9 bases and J by 7 bases, and 16 bases separated the two germline ends. CDR3 in amino acids: CASRDTEPQPQHF. The CDR3 DNA reads TGTGCCAGCCGGGACACCGAACCCCAGCCCCAGCATTTT.

The chain has TRBV2 and TRBJ1-3; D not certain. In germline, CDR1 is SNHLY, CDR2 FYNNEI. This CDR3 spans 15 amino acids. V was pared by 1 base and J by 4 bases, with 11 bases between. The CDR3 DNA reads as TGTGCCAGCAGTGAAGAGGGAGGACTCGGAAACACCATATATTTT. Amino acid sequence: CASSEEGGLGNTIYF.

In DNA, the CDR3 is TGTGCCAGCAGCGCACAACCTCAGGGTTCAGAGACCCAGTACTTC. Amino acid sequence: CASSAQPQGSETQYF. The V and J genes are TRBV21-1 and TRBJ2-5; TRBD1 reflects the table's D call only, with no check against the DNA. TRBV21-1 is a pseudogene segment. This CDR3 spans 15 amino acids.

The J gene is TRBJ2-3, the V gene TRBV5-4, with D maybe TRBD1 (6 bases). The CDR3 is 15 amino acids. V lost 2 bases and J lost 3, with 13 bases in between. CDR1 is SGHNT and CDR2 is YYREEE in the germline V gene (reference sequence). CDR3 nucleotide sequence: TGTGCCAGCAGCTTCCCCCTACAGGGTACAGATACGCAGTATTTT. It translates to CASSFPLQGTDTQYF.

CDR3: CASTSRGGAHEQYF. DNA of the CDR3: TGTGCCAGCACCTCCCGAGGGGGGGCCCACGAGCAGTACTTC. The rearrangement links TRBV6-5 to TRBJ2-7; D might be TRBD2 (7 bases). V was trimmed by 7 bases and J by 5 bases, leaving 18 bases between them. CDR1 is MNHEY and CDR2 is SVGAGI in the germline V gene. The CDR3 consists of 14 residues.

The J gene is TRBJ1-2, the V gene TRBV6-5, with TRBD1 as a possible D gene (6 bases). CDR3 size: 14 residues. With 4 bases removed from V and 6 bases from J, the gap between germline ends came to 15 bases. Germline CDR1 is MNHEY and CDR2 is SVGAGI. As DNA, the CDR3 is TGTGCCAGCAGTTCTCCCCCAGGGGCGGATGGCTACACCTTC. Amino acid sequence: CASSSPPGADGYTF.

V is TRBV25-1 and J is TRBJ2-1, with 11 bases aligning to TRBD2. This CDR3 is 15 amino acids long. Germline CDR1 and CDR2: MGHDK and SYGVNS. The J segment lost 7 bases and the V segment lost 6 bases, leaving 8 bases of the junction unmatched. CDR3 protein: CASSVAGGAWNEQFF. The CDR3 nucleotides are TGTGCCAGCAGCGTAGCGGGGGGGGCTTGGAATGAGCAGTTCTTC. Combining the CDR3 with reference TRBV25-1 and TRBJ2-1 gives the whole variable domain EADIYQTPRYLVIGTGKKITLECSQTMGHDKMYWYQQDPGMELHLIHYSYGVNSTEKGDLSSESTVSRIRTEHFPLTLESARPSHTSQYLCASSVAGGAWNEQFFGPGTRLTVL.

The chain employs TRBV5-4 and TRBJ1-1; 10 bases are shared with TRBD1. The J segment lost 5 bases and the V segment lost 4 bases, leaving 8 bases of the junction unmatched. The CDR3 totals 15 residues. Germline V gene data show CDR1 as SGHNT and CDR2 as YYREEE (reference sequence). CDR3 region: CASSLGTGARTEAFF. DNA for the CDR3: TGTGCCAGCAGCCTAGGGACAGGGGCCAGGACTGAAGCTTTCTTT.

This clone was picked up one time. The rearrangement links TRBV29-1 to TRBJ2-7, with D possibly matching TRBD1 (6 bases). Deletions cut 6 bases from V and 0 bases from J, with 18 bases between. This CDR3 is 15 amino acids long. Germline V gene data show CDR1 as SQVTM and CDR2 as ANQGSEA. This chain's CDR3 is CSVRFDRPSSYEQYF. CDR3 coding DNA: TGCAGCGTCCGATTCGACAGGCCCAGCTCCTACGAGCAGTACTTC.

This chain joins TRBV19 and TRBJ1-5, with a tentative D call TRBD1 (5 bases). Deletions cut 5 bases from V and 0 bases from J, with 11 bases between. Germline V CDR1 and CDR2: LNHDA, SQIVND (reference sequence). The CDR3 spans 15 residues. The CDR3 nucleotides read TGTGCCAGTAGTTACAGGTTACATAGCAATCAGCCCCAGCATTTT. It codes for CASSYRLHSNQPQHF.

The V gene is TRBV29-1, the J gene TRBJ1-2, with 7 bases identical to TRBD1. This CDR3 is 15 amino acids long. Germline assignment: CDR1 SQVTM and CDR2 ANQGSEA. Germline trimming cut 7 bases from V and 3 bases from J; bases unmatched to any gene: 14. Here the CDR3 reads CSGGGRVGTDYGYTF. The CDR3 region has the DNA TGCAGCGGAGGGGGCCGGGTCGGGACAGACTATGGCTACACCTTC.

On this clone itself: Other nucleotide sequences in the sample specify the same CDR3. The J gene is TRBJ2-3, the V gene TRBV6-5, with 10 bases identical to TRBD1. The CDR3 totals 15 residues. Germline V lookup: CDR1 MNHEY, CDR2 SVGAGI. Trimming cost V 2 bases and J 2 bases; bases outside gene matches: 1. The CDR3 bases are TGTGCCAGCAGTTACGGGACAGGGGACACAGATACGCAGTATTTT. Amino acid sequence: CASSYGTGDTDTQYF.

The V call is TRBV2, the J call TRBJ2-3, with D possibly being TRBD2 (6 bases). Looked up from germline, CDR1 is SNHLY and CDR2 is FYNNEI. The V and J ends lost 6 bases and 0 bases respectively, with 10 bases between them. This CDR3 region has 14 residues. This CDR3 is CASRLASSTDTQYF. CDR3 in DNA: TGTGCCAGCAGACTAGCATCTAGCACAGATACGCAGTATTTT.

This chain links TRBV6-1 with TRBJ2-3; D might be TRBD2 (6 bases). The CDR3 covers 14 residues. CDR1 and CDR2 from the germline V gene are MNHNS and SASEGT. V lost 6 bases to trimming and J lost 0 bases, with 10 bases between them. The CDR3 is CASREGPSTDTQYF. CDR3 bases: TGTGCCAGCAGGGAGGGCCCTAGCACAGATACGCAGTATTTT.

The rearrangement joins TRBV7-9 to TRBJ2-3; TRBD1 is a possible D gene (5 bases). This CDR3 has 15 amino acids. Germline V gene lookup returns CDR1 SEHNR and CDR2 FQNEAQ (reference sequence). Trimming took off 3 bases at V and 0 bases at J, with 10 bases between the two ends. The DNA of the CDR3 is TGTGCCAGCAGCTTTCAGGGTACTAGCACAGATACGCAGTATTTT. Translated: CASSFQGTSTDTQYF.

The chain has TRBV11-2 and TRBJ1-6, with D uncertain. The CDR3 has 15 amino acids. CDR1 is SGHAT, CDR2 FQNNGV, per germline. Trimming shortened V by 2 bases and J by 7 bases, and 12 bases separated the two germline ends. CDR3 DNA sequence: TGTGCCAGCAGCTTAAGTACGGGAGGGAATTCACCCCTCCACTTT. It encodes CASSLSTGGNSPLHF.